This T cell receptor (beta chain) emerged from a study of control samples from healthy donors and cancer patients. Germline CDR1 is SGHDT and CDR2 is YYEEEE. CDR3 length: 14 amino acids. V lost 3 bases to trimming and J lost 6 bases, with 15 bases between them. Libraries were prepared by immunoSEQ multiplex PCR; TCRdb keeps only in-frame clonotypes and omits some of them. The sample carries approximately 49,000 clones, approximately 83% recorded once. The chain has TRBV5-6 and TRBJ1-1; D is unclear. This clonotype originated in a woman aged 45-65 years with lung cancer. The sequenced sample consisted of PBMCs. The CDR3 protein is CASSSGLSGPEAFF. The CDR3 DNA reads as TGTGCCAGCAGCTCTGGTCTGTCTGGCCCTGAAGCTTTCTTT.